The 18 T cell receptor beta chains listed next were all sequenced from one sample in a study of T cell responses to AZD1222 COVID-19 vaccine. Here immunoSEQ multiplex PCR was the method, and the copy in TCRdb shows in-frame clones only, minus some. The table has under 200,000 clones, approximately 89% seen once; the top ten hold under 5%. This specimen was peripheral blood, taken on day 0 of AZD1222 vaccination. The receptors come from an adult in good health.

V usage is TRBV4-3 and J usage is TRBJ1-3; D is ambiguous. Germline lookup yields CDR1 LGHNA and CDR2 YSLEER. V was shortened by 3 bases and J by 4 bases, with 10 bases between the two germline ends. The CDR3 covers 14 residues. The chain's CDR3 is CASSQVISGNTIYF. The CDR3 bases are TGCGCCAGCAGCCAGGTCATATCGGGAAACACCATATATTTT.

The chain carries TRBV19 and TRBJ2-1; 9 nucleotides align to TRBD2. CDR1 and CDR2 from the germline V gene are LNHDA and SQIVND (reference sequence). J lost 8 bases, V lost 1 base, and 6 bases had no gene match. The CDR3 has 15 residues. CDR3 sequence (DNA): TGTGCCAGTAGTATAGCCGCTAGCGGGACCTATGAGCAGTTCTTC. Protein: CASSIAASGTYEQFF.

This sequence joins TRBV5-1 and TRBJ2-3; D gene uncertain. The CDR3 length is 14 residues. The V end was cut by 2 bases, the J end by 0 bases, with 7 bases between. Germline assignment: CDR1 SGHRS and CDR2 YFSETQ. CDR3 sequence (DNA): TGCGCCAGCAGCTTCGGTGGTAGCACAGATACGCAGTATTTT. Translating gives CASSFGGSTDTQYF.

V gene TRBV6-5 combines with J gene TRBJ1-6; 7 nucleotides agree with TRBD1. Trimming cost V 6 bases and J 9 bases; bases outside gene matches: 8. Germline-derived CDR1 and CDR2 are MNHEY and SVGAGI. CDR3 size: 14 residues. Written as DNA, the CDR3 is TGTGCCAGCAGCCTACAGGGGTCACTTTCACCCCTCCACTTT. Translated, it gives CASSLQGSLSPLHF.

This clone turned up a few times. The chain links TRBV30 to TRBJ1-1; D not resolved. This CDR3 has 12 residues. The germline CDR1 and CDR2 sequences are GTSNPN and SVGIG (reference sequence). V was trimmed by 4 bases and J by 9 bases, leaving 15 bases between them. The CDR3 sequence is CAWTEGRSQAFF. CDR3 sequence (DNA): TGTGCCTGGACCGAAGGGAGGTCACAAGCTTTCTTT. The full variable domain, with the rest looked up from reference TRBV30 and TRBJ1-1, is SQTIHQWPATLVQPVGSPLSLECTVEGTSNPNLYWYRQAAGRGLQLLFYSVGIGQISSEVPQNLSASRPQDRQFILSSKKLLLSDSGFYLCAWTEGRSQAFFGQGTRLTVV.

This chain uses TRBV5-1 with TRBJ1-5; D uncertain. The CDR3 is 15 amino acids. V lost 4 bases, J lost 0 bases, and 11 bases lay in between. CDR1 is SGHRS, CDR2 YFSETQ, per germline. The CDR3 DNA reads TGCGCCAGCAGCCCCGAAGGAGTTAGCAATCAGCCCCAGCATTTT. Translated: CASSPEGVSNQPQHF.

The chain recombines TRBV7-9 with TRBJ2-7; the match to TRBD2 covers 7 bases. In germline, CDR1 is SEHNR, CDR2 FQNEAQ (reference sequence). V shed 1 base, J shed 2 bases, and the junction held 11 bases outside the gene matches. This CDR3 spans 17 amino acids. In nucleotides, the CDR3 is TGTGCCAGCAGCTTAGGATTGGGGGGAGGGCCAACCTACGAGCAGTACTTC. This encodes CASSLGLGGGPTYEQYF.

V gene TRBV28 combines with J gene TRBJ1-3; D is unresolved. This CDR3 is 13 amino acids long. V was pared by 7 bases and J by 2 bases, with 9 bases between. Per germline, CDR1 MDHEN and CDR2 SYDVKM. In nucleotides, the CDR3 is TGTGCCAGCACCAAGCCCGCTGGAAACACCATATATTTT. Its translation: CASTKPAGNTIYF.

This clone has a handful of counts. V and J are TRBV2 and TRBJ1-5; 10 bases map to TRBD1. In germline, CDR1 is SNHLY, CDR2 FYNNEI. Losses at the gene ends were 10 bases for V and 0 bases for J; bases not matched to a gene: 6. CDR3 length: 15 residues. The CDR3 region is CAIRRTGGSNQPQHF. The CDR3 DNA follows: TGTGCCATCCGGAGGACAGGGGGTAGCAATCAGCCCCAGCATTTT.

The chain is built from TRBV9 and TRBJ1-6; no definite D call. The CDR3 is 15 residues long. CDR1 and CDR2 from the germline V gene are SGDLS and YYNGEE. Deletions cut 0 bases from V and 7 bases from J, with 11 bases between. The DNA for the CDR3 is TGTGCCAGCAGCGTAGACCCAACCCCAAATTCACCCCTCCACTTT. Amino acid sequence: CASSVDPTPNSPLHF.

The rearrangement uses TRBV3-1 (or the pseudogene TRBV3-2) and TRBJ2-3; D tentatively reads TRBD1 or TRBD2 (5 bases each). The ends were cut back, 7 bases at V and 6 bases at J, with 17 bases in the middle. CDR3 length: 14 residues. Germline V gene lookup returns CDR1 LGHDT and CDR2 YNNKEL (reference sequence). The CDR3 spells CASNPGLASDTQYF. CDR3 DNA: TGTGCCAGCAACCCAGGGCTAGCTTCTGATACGCAGTATTTT.

V gene TRBV7-6 combines with J gene TRBJ1-5; the D is unclear. The CDR3 length is 16 residues. The V gene lost 3 bases and the J gene lost 1 base, with 13 bases spanning the gap. The V gene's germline CDR1 is SGHVS and CDR2 FNYEAQ. CDR3 sequence: CASSFPRRASNQPQHF. The CDR3 DNA follows: TGTGCCAGCAGCTTCCCCAGGCGGGCAAGCAATCAGCCCCAGCATTTT.

The V gene is TRBV28, the J gene TRBJ2-7; no definite D call. V was shortened by 2 bases and J by 5 bases, with 10 bases between the two germline ends. The CDR3 contains 13 residues. The germline gives CDR1 MDHEN, CDR2 SYDVKM. DNA of the CDR3: TGTGCCAGCAGTTTACCCGATCTGAACGAGCAGTACTTC. It encodes CASSLPDLNEQYF.

The chain employs TRBV10-3 and TRBJ2-2; D might be TRBD2 (7 bases). CDR3 length equals 13 residues. Germline V gene data show CDR1 as ENHRY and CDR2 as SYGVKD. The CDR3 coding sequence is TGTGGAGTACGGGGGGCGAGCACCGGGGAGCTGTTTTTT. Amino acid sequence: CGVRGASTGELFF.

The V call is TRBV5-1, the J call TRBJ2-5; the D call may be TRBD1 or TRBD2 (5 bases each). Germline V CDR1 and CDR2: SGHRS, YFSETQ. This CDR3 is built from 14 residues. The V end lost 4 bases, the J end lost 9 bases, and 19 bases lay between the germline ends. This CDR3 is CASSPESQGRAQYF. The CDR3 region has the DNA TGCGCCAGCAGCCCTGAGTCGCAGGGACGGGCCCAGTACTTC. The whole variable domain, remainder taken from reference TRBV5-1 and TRBJ2-5, is KAGVTQTPRYLIKTRGQQVTLSCSPISGHRSVSWYQQTPGQGLQFLFEYFSETQRNKGNFPGRFSGRQFSNSRSEMNVSTLELGDSALYLCASSPESQGRAQYFGPGTRLLVL.

This chain links TRBV24-1 with TRBJ2-7, with unresolved D. The V end was cut by 6 bases, the J end by 2 bases, with 13 bases between. The CDR3 sequence is 14 residues long. Per the germline V gene, CDR1 is KGHDR and CDR2 is SFDVKD. In nucleotides, the CDR3 is TGTGCCACCAGTCCGAGGATTCGACCCTACGAGCAGTACTTC. Its protein product is CATSPRIRPYEQYF.

The chain recombines TRBV11-2 with TRBJ2-1, with D perhaps TRBD1 (6 bases). The CDR3 is made up of 13 amino acids. The germline V gene encodes CDR1 SGHAT and CDR2 FQNNGV. V lost 6 bases and J 6 bases, leaving 12 bases between the germline ends. CDR3 sequence reads: CASRKIGGNEQFF. The CDR3 DNA reads as TGTGCCAGCAGGAAGATAGGGGGCAATGAGCAGTTCTTC.

CDR3 protein: CASSSGLEGHEQFF. The CDR3 nucleotides are TGCGCCAGCAGCTCTGGACTGGAGGGGCATGAGCAGTTCTTC. V gene TRBV5-1 combines with J gene TRBJ2-1, with D possibly matching TRBD2 (6 bases). V was pared by 3 bases and J by 8 bases, with 15 bases between. CDR3 length: 14 amino acids. Germline CDR1 reads SGHRS; CDR2 reads YFSETQ.